The clone carrying this TCR beta chain came up a few times. Its antigen is as yet unknown. The germline gives CDR1 DFQATT, CDR2 SNEGSKA (reference sequence). This CDR3 has 17 residues. V lost 0 bases and J lost 3; bases outside the gene matches: 11. The record originates from a study of blood T cells in healthy people across ages. It was with a sample-barcoded 5' primer and a J-beta primer mix that a second PCR of about 6 to 12 cycles was run. TCRdb reanalysed the 5' RACE reads using MiXCR and keeps one entry per CDR3 protein. The sample yields about 1.8 million distinct CDR3 sequences, roughly 50% seen once. PBMCs were isolated at a quantity of at least 7 million per sample. Overall study results and limits: Estimated diversity, derived from one million T cells, was regarded as an underestimate.

The sequenced sample consisted of blood. The chain carries TRBV20-1 and TRBJ2-5; 9 nucleotides align to TRBD2. The receptor was isolated from a woman aged 40 to 49 in good health. CDR3 residues: CSARDNTAGGVKETQYF. The CDR3 region has the DNA TGCAGTGCTAGAGATAACACAGCGGGGGGTGTAAAAGAGACCCAGTACTTC.